The 17 T cell receptor beta chains reported below all come from one sample, sequenced in a study of OX40 agonist ivuxolimab in advanced cancers. Sequenced by immunoSEQ multiplex PCR; TCRdb stores in-frame clones only, minus some. This sample has some 23,000 clones; 84% occur once, and the top ten carry more than 11%. Here the sequenced sample was CD4+ or CD8+ T cells sorted from blood, taken in a trial of the OX40 agonist ivuxolimab. These receptors were taken from an adult with an advanced solid tumor such as melanoma, head and neck, liver or kidney cancer.

In this sample, this clone is medium-sized. The chain has TRBV6-5 and TRBJ1-1; 8 positions match TRBD1. The CDR3 runs to 14 residues. The V segment lost 4 bases and the J segment 0 bases; nucleotides outside the gene matches: 1. CDR1 MNHEY and CDR2 SVGAGI come from the germline V gene. The CDR3 region has the DNA TGTGCCAGCAGTTGGACAGGGCTGAACACTGAAGCTTTCTTT. Translation gives CASSWTGLNTEAFF.

V gene TRBV6-5 combines with J gene TRBJ1-2; the D is unclear. This CDR3 is 14 amino acids long. Germline V gene sequence: CDR1 MNHEY, CDR2 SVGAGI. V gave up 6 bases and J gave up 7 bases, with 18 bases separating them. The CDR3 here is CASSFVDTAGGYTF. CDR3 DNA: TGTGCCAGCAGCTTCGTCGACACTGCGGGTGGCTACACCTTC.

The rearrangement links TRBV9 to TRBJ1-6; the D gene is possibly TRBD1 (5 bases). CDR1 is SGDLS and CDR2 is YYNGEE in the germline V gene. The CDR3 runs to 17 residues. V lost 3 bases, J lost 2 bases, and 15 bases lay in between. The CDR3 here is CASSGDSRVTYNSPLHF. The CDR3 DNA sequence: TGTGCCAGCAGCGGAGACAGCAGAGTAACCTATAATTCACCCCTCCACTTT.

The genes are TRBV2 and TRBJ2-3; possibly TRBD1 or TRBD2 for D (5 bases each). The V gene lost 8 bases and the J gene lost 2 bases, with 14 bases spanning the gap. Germline CDR1 SNHLY, CDR2 FYNNEI. This CDR3 has 14 residues. The CDR3 DNA reads TGTGCCAGCGGCCGGGACGGCTACACAGATACGCAGTATTTT. This codes for CASGRDGYTDTQYF.

V gene TRBV7-9 combines with J gene TRBJ1-1; D call uncertain. Trimming pared 3 bases from V and 4 bases from J, leaving 12 bases between. Per the germline V gene, CDR1 is SEHNR and CDR2 is FQNEAQ (reference sequence). CDR3 length: 14 amino acids. The CDR3 region has the DNA TGTGCCAGCAGCTTCGTGAAGTCTGTCACTGAAGCTTTCTTT. This gives the protein CASSFVKSVTEAFF.

This clone was observed once. The rearrangement uses TRBV25-1 and TRBJ1-2, with no clear D. CDR1 is MGHDK, CDR2 SYGVNS, per germline. The CDR3 runs 12 residues. Trimming shortened V by 7 bases and J by 5 bases, and 11 bases separated the two germline ends. DNA for the CDR3: TGTGCCAGCACCGGGGAAGGGTATGGCTACACCTTC. Its protein is CASTGEGYGYTF.

This rearrangement joins TRBV7-9 to TRBJ2-5; 7 positions agree with TRBD1. CDR1 and CDR2 from the germline V gene are SEHNR and FQNEAQ (reference sequence). The CDR3 has 14 residues. V shed 2 bases, J shed 3 bases, and the junction held 3 bases outside the gene matches. The DNA of the CDR3 is TGTGCCAGCAGCTTAAGACAGGGCGAAGAGACCCAGTACTTC. This translates into CASSLRQGEETQYF.

In regard to this clone: Compared with germline, one end of the junction differs, possibly owing to a read error. The V gene is TRBV10-3, the J gene TRBJ2-1; the D is unclear. Germline values: CDR1 ENHRY, CDR2 SYGVKD. The CDR3 consists of 11 residues. Here the CDR3 DNA reads TGTGCCAGCAGTGACGCAGGAGAGCAGTTCTTC. It yields the protein CASSDAGEQFF.

V usage is TRBV13 and J usage is TRBJ2-7; perhaps TRBD1 as D (6 bases). V lost 4 bases to trimming and J lost 9 bases, with 10 bases between them. This CDR3 is built from 11 residues. Looked up from germline, CDR1 is PRHDT and CDR2 is FYEKMQ (reference sequence). CDR3 DNA sequence: TGTGCCAGCAGCTCGGGACATTGGCAGTACTTC. This translates into CASSSGHWQYF.

The chain uses TRBV6-5 and TRBJ2-2, with unresolved D. This CDR3 is built from 12 residues. The V gene lost 2 bases and the J gene lost 5 bases, with 3 bases spanning the gap. Germline V gene lookup returns CDR1 MNHEY and CDR2 SVGAGI. DNA of the CDR3: TGTGCCAGCAGTTACGGGACCGGGGAGCTGTTTTTT. This sequence encodes CASSYGTGELFF.

There are a few counts of this clone. A read error may account for a junction end that differs from germline. This chain uses TRBV2 with TRBJ2-7, with D perhaps given as TRBD1 or TRBD2 (5 bases each). From germline, CDR1 is SNHLY and CDR2 FYNNEI. This CDR3 has 14 residues. The chain's CDR3 is CASSEGTRSYEQYF. CDR3 coding DNA: TGTGCCAGCAGCGAAGGGACCAGGTCCTACGAGCAGTACTTC.

This clone is classed as medium-sized. The chain carries TRBV13 and TRBJ1-5, with 9 bases lining up with TRBD1. V trimming: 4 bases; J trimming: 4 bases; junction bases outside the gene matches: 2. Germline V gives CDR1 PRHDT, CDR2 FYEKMQ (reference sequence). The CDR3 covers 14 residues. CDR3 amino acids: CASSSGQGNQPQHF. In DNA form, the CDR3 reads TGTGCCAGCAGCTCAGGACAGGGGAATCAGCCCCAGCATTTT.

The chain couples TRBV6-5 to TRBJ1-6; no clear D gene. Trimming took off 4 bases at V and 0 bases at J, with 4 bases between the two ends. Germline CDR1 is MNHEY and CDR2 is SVGAGI. The length of the CDR3 is 14 residues. The CDR3 nucleotides are TGTGCCAGCAGTTGGTCCTCCTATAATTCACCCCTCCACTTT. As protein: CASSWSSYNSPLHF.

This clone was picked up one time. The chain is built from TRBV7-9 and TRBJ1-1; 7 nucleotides line up with TRBD1. The CDR3 covers 17 residues. Germline loops: CDR1 SEHNR, CDR2 FQNEAQ (reference sequence). V trimming: 1 base; J trimming: 5 bases; junction bases outside the gene matches: 13. Here the CDR3 DNA reads TGTGCCAGCAGCTTAGATAGGCCGGGACAGAGGGGTACTGAAGCTTTCTTT. It encodes CASSLDRPGQRGTEAFF.

The rearrangement links TRBV9 to TRBJ1-1, with D perhaps matching TRBD1 (5 bases). The CDR3 has 15 amino acids. V dropped 3 bases and J dropped 8 bases, with 20 bases sitting between them. CDR1 and CDR2 (germline): SGDLS, YYNGEE. The CDR3 coding sequence is TGTGCCAGCAGCGCGACCTACGGGACGGTCGAAGAAGCTTTCTTT. Protein sequence: CASSATYGTVEEAFF.

This rearrangement joins TRBV7-6 to TRBJ1-5; 9 positions match TRBD1. Germline loops: CDR1 SGHVS, CDR2 FNYEAQ. V lost 1 base to trimming and J lost 5 bases; unmatched junction nucleotides: 9. This CDR3 has 17 residues. DNA of the CDR3: TGTGCCAGCAGCTTAGGGGCTCCGGGACAGGGCCATCAGCCCCAGCATTTT. As protein: CASSLGAPGQGHQPQHF.

The chain combines TRBV9 with TRBJ2-3; D is undetermined. The V end was cut by 1 base, the J end by 1 base, with 4 bases between. Per germline, CDR1 SGDLS and CDR2 YYNGEE. This CDR3 has 13 residues. CDR3 sequence reads: CASSVSGTDTQYF. The CDR3 DNA sequence: TGTGCCAGCAGCGTAAGTGGCACAGATACGCAGTATTTT. Filled out from reference TRBV9 and TRBJ2-3, the complete variable domain reads DSGVTQTPKHLITATGQRVTLRCSPRSGDLSVYWYQQSLDQGLQFLIQYYNGEERAKGNILERFSAQQFPDLHSELNLSSLELGDSALYFCASSVSGTDTQYFGPGTRLTVL.